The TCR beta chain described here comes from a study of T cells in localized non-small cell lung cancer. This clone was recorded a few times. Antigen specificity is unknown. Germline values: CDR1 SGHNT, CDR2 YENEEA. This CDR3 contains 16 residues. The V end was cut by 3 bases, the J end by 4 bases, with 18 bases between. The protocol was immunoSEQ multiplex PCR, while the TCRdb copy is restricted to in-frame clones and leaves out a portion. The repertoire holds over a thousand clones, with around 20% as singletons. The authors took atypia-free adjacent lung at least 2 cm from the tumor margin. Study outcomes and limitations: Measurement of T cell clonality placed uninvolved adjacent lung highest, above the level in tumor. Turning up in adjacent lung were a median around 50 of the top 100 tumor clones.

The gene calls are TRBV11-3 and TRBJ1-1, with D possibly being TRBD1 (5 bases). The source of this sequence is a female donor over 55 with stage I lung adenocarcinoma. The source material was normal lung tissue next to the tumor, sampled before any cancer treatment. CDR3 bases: TGTGCCAGCAGCTTGCAGGGAAGGGGAGGAAGCACTGAAGCTTTCTTT. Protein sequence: CASSLQGRGGSTEAFF. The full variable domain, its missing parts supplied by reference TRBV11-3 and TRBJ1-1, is EAGVVQSPRYKIIEKKQPVAFWCNPISGHNTLYWYLQNLGQGPELLIRYENEEAVDDSQLPKDRFSAERLKGVDSTLKIQPAELGDSAVYLCASSLQGRGGSTEAFFGQGTRLTVV.